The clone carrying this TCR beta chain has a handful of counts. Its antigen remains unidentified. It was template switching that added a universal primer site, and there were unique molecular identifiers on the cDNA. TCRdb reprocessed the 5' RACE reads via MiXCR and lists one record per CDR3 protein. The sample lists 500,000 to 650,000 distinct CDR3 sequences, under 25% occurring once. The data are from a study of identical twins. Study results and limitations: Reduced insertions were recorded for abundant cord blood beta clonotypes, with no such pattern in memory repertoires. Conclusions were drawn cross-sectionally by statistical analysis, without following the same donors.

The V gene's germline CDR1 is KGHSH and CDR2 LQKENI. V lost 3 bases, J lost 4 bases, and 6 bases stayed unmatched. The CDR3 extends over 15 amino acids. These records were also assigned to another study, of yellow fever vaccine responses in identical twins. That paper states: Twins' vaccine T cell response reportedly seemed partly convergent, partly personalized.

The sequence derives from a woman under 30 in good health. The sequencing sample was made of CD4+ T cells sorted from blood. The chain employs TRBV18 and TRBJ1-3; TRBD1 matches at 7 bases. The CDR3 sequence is CASSPTGSPGNTIYF. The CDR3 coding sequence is TGTGCCAGCTCACCGACAGGGTCACCCGGAAACACCATATATTTT.